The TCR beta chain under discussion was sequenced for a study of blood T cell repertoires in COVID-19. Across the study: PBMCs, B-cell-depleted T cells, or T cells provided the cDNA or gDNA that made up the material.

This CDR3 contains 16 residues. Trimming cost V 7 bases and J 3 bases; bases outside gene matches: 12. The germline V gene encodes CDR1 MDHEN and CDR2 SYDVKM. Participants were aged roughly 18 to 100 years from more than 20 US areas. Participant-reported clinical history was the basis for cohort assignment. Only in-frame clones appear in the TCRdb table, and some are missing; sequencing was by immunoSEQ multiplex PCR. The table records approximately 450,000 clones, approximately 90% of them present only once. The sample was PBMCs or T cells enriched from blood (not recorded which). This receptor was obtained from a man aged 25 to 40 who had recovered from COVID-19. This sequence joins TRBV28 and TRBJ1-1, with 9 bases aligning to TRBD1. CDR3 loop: CASTEGQGWWDTEAFF. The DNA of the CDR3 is TGTGCCAGCACCGAGGGACAGGGATGGTGGGACACTGAAGCTTTCTTT.